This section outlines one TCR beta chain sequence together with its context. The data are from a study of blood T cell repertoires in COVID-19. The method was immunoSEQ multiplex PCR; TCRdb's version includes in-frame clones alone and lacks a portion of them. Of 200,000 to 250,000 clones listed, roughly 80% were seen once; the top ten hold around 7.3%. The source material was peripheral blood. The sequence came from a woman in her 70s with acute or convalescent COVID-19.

The CDR3 loop is CAEDSGVANTGELFF. The CDR3 DNA reads TGTGCCGAGGACAGCGGGGTCGCGAACACCGGGGAGCTGTTTTTT. V and J are TRBV7-2 and TRBJ2-2; D is perhaps TRBD2 (7 bases). V lost 11 bases and J lost 0, with 16 bases in between. From germline, CDR1 is SGHTA and CDR2 FQGNSA. This CDR3 is built from 15 residues.